Below, one T cell receptor (beta chain) is given with its context. This sample is part of a study of CD8 T cells in Susac syndrome. RNA was extracted with the RNeasy kit, and a quantity of 0.5 to 1 ug was reverse transcribed using random hexamers. TCRdb analysed the immunoSEQ multiplex PCR reads with MiXCR anew, one entry per CDR3 protein. Of tens of thousands of distinct CDR3 sequences in the sample, about 96% are singletons; the top ten hold approximately 0.42%. V was clipped by 5 bases and J by 6 bases, with 4 bases between them. Germline values: CDR1 DFQATT, CDR2 SNEGSKA (reference sequence). The CDR3 runs to 9 residues.

Material for sequencing was CD8+ T cells from PBMCs. V gene TRBV20-1 combines with J gene TRBJ1-2; D remains ambiguous. This TCR was recovered from a human donor with Susac syndrome. In nucleotides, the CDR3 is TGCAGTGCTCCCAATGGCTACACCTTC. Protein product: CSAPNGYTF.